The clone carrying this T cell receptor beta chain was picked up many times. This CDR3 has 14 amino acids. CDR1 SGHKS and CDR2 YYEKEE come from the germline V gene (reference sequence). Trimming removed 4 bases at V and 5 bases at J, with 16 bases between. The entry originates in a study of low-dose radiotherapy and immunotherapy resistance in tumors. Study overall: Cohort 1 was given 0.5 Gy fractions every 2 weeks, 6.5 Gy in total. Cohort 2's total reached 13 Gy over 26 weeks, at 1 Gy per fraction every two weeks.

Primers targeting TRAV and TRBV primed first-strand cDNA, covering alpha and beta chains. Amplification, which lasted 20 to 25 PCR cycles, used a constant-region primer and V-primer adapter to amplify TCRs. TCRdb reprocessed the reads with MiXCR, giving one entry per CDR3 protein. The sample includes tens of thousands of distinct CDR3 sequences, 20% to 25% of them seen just once. Sample time point: after trial treatment. Documented treatment: LDRT plus nivolumab, ipilimumab, low-dose cyclophosphamide and aspirin (RACIN trial). This material consisted of PBMCs, taken after low-dose radiotherapy plus immunotherapy. This sequence was found in a female donor with ovarian cancer. The chain carries TRBV5-5 and TRBJ2-7; TRBD1 or TRBD2 may be the D gene (6 bases each). The CDR3 sequence: CASSVTGADNEQYF. The CDR3 DNA reads as TGTGCCAGCAGCGTGACGGGGGCAGACAACGAGCAGTACTTC.